One and the same sample provided the 9 T cell receptor beta chains below, sequenced in a study of T cell clones after liver transplantation. Measured with immunoSEQ multiplex PCR; TCRdb has only the in-frame clones, and not every one. This table has roughly 100,000 clones, about 88% appearing once. The source material was CD4+ T cells from blood, sampled around 44 months after liver transplant. The receptors stem from a human patient who received a liver transplant. The graft donor may account for some of the T cells.

This rearrangement joins TRBV27 to TRBJ2-2, with D perhaps matching TRBD2 (6 bases). CDR1 is MNHEY, CDR2 SMNVEV, per germline (reference sequence). Trimming removed 6 bases from V and 4 bases from J, with 9 bases in between. The CDR3 loop spans 13 amino acids. The CDR3 DNA follows: TGTGCCAGCAGCGTAGCGGCCACCGGGGAGCTGTTTTTT. This encodes CASSVAATGELFF.

The V gene is TRBV7-3, the J gene TRBJ1-5, with D perhaps TRBD1 (5 bases). The V and J ends lost 1 base and 7 bases respectively, with 8 bases between them. The length of the CDR3 is 13 residues. In germline, CDR1 is SGHTA, CDR2 FQGTGA. DNA for the CDR3: TGTGCCAGCAGCTTAAGCGGGGCACAGCCCCAGCATTTT. This codes for CASSLSGAQPQHF.

The rearrangement uses TRBV11-3 and TRBJ2-2, with a possible D match to TRBD2 (6 bases). This CDR3 comprises 14 residues. V was trimmed by 4 bases and J by 4 bases, leaving 10 bases between them. Germline V gene lookup returns CDR1 SGHNT and CDR2 YENEEA. The CDR3 bases are TGTGCCAGCAGCTACGGGGGTTCCACCGGGGAGCTGTTTTTT. It encodes CASSYGGSTGELFF.

This clone showed up just once. This chain links TRBV18 with TRBJ2-1, with D tentatively TRBD2 (5 bases). The V and J ends lost 4 bases and 4 bases respectively, with 11 bases between them. There are 14 residues in the CDR3. Germline CDR1 KGHSH, CDR2 LQKENI. The CDR3 region is CASSRAAGYNEQFF. CDR3 nucleotides: TGTGCCAGCTCACGAGCCGCGGGTTACAATGAGCAGTTCTTC. The whole variable domain, filled in from reference TRBV18 and TRBJ2-1, reads NAGVMQNPRHLVRRRGQEARLRCSPMKGHSHVYWYRQLPEEGLKFMVYLQKENIIDESGMPKERFSAEFPKEGPSILRIQQVVRGDSAAYFCASSRAAGYNEQFFGPGTRLTVL.

This chain links TRBV5-1 with TRBJ2-5; no clear D gene. The CDR3 runs to 13 residues. In germline, CDR1 is SGHRS, CDR2 YFSETQ. Between the trimmed V and J ends, which lost 1 base and 5 bases, there was a span of 9 bases. The CDR3: CASSLKGAETQYF. For the CDR3, the DNA is TGCGCCAGCAGCTTGAAGGGCGCGGAGACCCAGTACTTC. Based on the CDR3 plus reference TRBV5-1 and TRBJ2-5, the full variable domain is KAGVTQTPRYLIKTRGQQVTLSCSPISGHRSVSWYQQTPGQGLQFLFEYFSETQRNKGNFPGRFSGRQFSNSRSEMNVSTLELGDSALYLCASSLKGAETQYFGPGTRLLVL.

This chain joins TRBV7-8 and TRBJ2-7; the D gene is possibly TRBD2 (5 bases). Germline-derived CDR1 and CDR2 are SGHVS and FQNEAQ. The V gene lost 5 bases and the J gene lost 4 bases, with 15 bases spanning the gap. CDR3 length: 14 residues. The CDR3 bases are TGTGCCAGCAGCCCCGGAAATTCGGGATACGAGCAGTACTTC. Amino acid sequence: CASSPGNSGYEQYF. Supplemented by reference TRBV7-8 and TRBJ2-7, the full variable domain reads GAGVSQSPRYKVAKRGQDVALRCDPISGHVSLFWYQQALGQGPEFLTYFQNEAQLDKSGLPSDRFFAERPEGSVSTLKIQRTQQEDSAVYLCASSPGNSGYEQYFGPGTRLTVT.

The gene calls are TRBV6-1 and TRBJ2-1, with a possible D match to TRBD1 (5 bases). The V and J ends lost 2 bases and 12 bases respectively, with 8 bases between them. This CDR3 has 11 amino acids. CDR1 and CDR2 (germline): MNHNS, SASEGT. In DNA form, the CDR3 reads TGTGCCAGCAGTGAAAGGACATGGCAGTTCTTC. Its protein is CASSERTWQFF.

This clone was counted between two and nine times. This chain links TRBV18 with TRBJ1-1; no clear D gene. With 8 bases removed from V and 8 bases from J, the gap between germline ends came to 18 bases. The CDR3 consists of 13 residues. Germline loops: CDR1 KGHSH, CDR2 LQKENI. The CDR3 spells CASATSSGLEAFF. DNA for the CDR3: TGTGCCAGCGCCACCTCCAGCGGCCTAGAAGCTTTCTTT.

The gene calls are TRBV28 and TRBJ1-1; the D is unclear. The CDR3 covers 13 residues. V was shortened by 2 bases and J by 0 bases, with 4 bases between the two germline ends. Germline V gene lookup returns CDR1 MDHEN and CDR2 SYDVKM. DNA of the CDR3: TGTGCCAGCAGTTTAAAGGTGAACACTGAAGCTTTCTTT. Protein: CASSLKVNTEAFF.